A single sample is the source of the 24 T cell receptor beta chains below, sequenced in a study of T cell repertoires in aging, cancer and after chemotherapy. Amplification of TCR beta used genomic DNA extracted from peripheral blood. TRB rearrangements spanning V, D and J were amplified using mixed TRB-A/B primers. TCRdb reprocessed the multiplex PCR reads with MiXCR, giving one entry per CDR3 protein. This sample has more than 15,000 distinct CDR3 sequences, with roughly half found just once. Material: blood. These receptor sequences come from a human donor in good health.

The chain is built from TRBV24-1 and TRBJ2-2; 8 positions agree with TRBD2. The CDR3 totals 15 residues. Germline values: CDR1 KGHDR, CDR2 SFDVKD. Germline trimming cut 5 bases from V and 7 bases from J; bases unmatched to any gene: 8. The CDR3 nucleotides read TGTGCCACCAGTGCGGAAGCGGGAGTTATCGGGGAGCTGTTTTTT. This sequence encodes CATSAEAGVIGELFF.

This clonotype rates as medium-sized. V usage is TRBV29-1 and J usage is TRBJ2-3, with unresolved D. Germline-derived CDR1 and CDR2 are SQVTM and ANQGSEA. This CDR3 is built from 12 residues. Trimming removed 5 bases from V and 2 bases from J, with 8 bases in between. CDR3 protein: CSVCWDTDTQYF. As DNA, the CDR3 is TGCAGCGTTTGTTGGGACACAGATACGCAGTATTTT.

The chain is built from TRBV5-4 and TRBJ2-1, with D possibly matching TRBD2 (6 bases). The CDR3 has 15 amino acids. Trimming left V 4 bases short and J 4 bases short, with 15 bases between. Germline assignment: CDR1 SGHNT and CDR2 YYREEE (reference sequence). In DNA, the CDR3 is TGTGCCAGCAGCCGGGACTCTTTAGGTTACAATGAGCAGTTCTTC. Its translation: CASSRDSLGYNEQFF.

The chain recombines TRBV18 with TRBJ2-1, with D perhaps given as TRBD1 or TRBD2 (5 bases each). This CDR3 has 15 residues. The V end lost 6 bases, the J end lost 8 bases, and 20 bases lay between the germline ends. Germline-derived CDR1 and CDR2 are KGHSH and LQKENI. In nucleotides, the CDR3 is TGTGCCAGCTCTCCAGTGCTAGCCACCAGGGATGAGCAGTTCTTC. Protein sequence: CASSPVLATRDEQFF.

CDR3 coding DNA: TGTGCCAGCAGTGAGGGGGGGTCCACTAATGAAAAACTGTTTTTT. Amino acids: CASSEGGSTNEKLFF. The chain combines TRBV27 with TRBJ1-4; tentative D call: TRBD1 (6 bases). The CDR3 extends over 15 amino acids. Germline V gives CDR1 MNHEY, CDR2 SMNVEV (reference sequence). V lost 5 bases to trimming and J lost 2 bases, with 12 bases between them.

The J gene is TRBJ2-7, the V gene TRBV6-2 or TRBV6-3; D ambiguous. Trimming removed 5 bases at V and 3 bases at J, with 5 bases between. CDR1 and CDR2 from the germline V gene are MNHEY and SVGEGT. The CDR3 is made up of 11 amino acids. The CDR3 protein is CASSRRYEQYF. The CDR3 region has the DNA TGTGCCAGCAGTCGCCGCTACGAGCAGTACTTC.

This clonotype has only one observation. One base away lies a much larger clone, so this may be a sequencing read error. The CDR3 sequence is CSAGSSGGGEYF. The CDR3 DNA is TGCAGCGCGGGGTCTAGCGGGGGGGGCGAGTACTTC. This rearrangement joins TRBV29-1 to TRBJ2-5; TRBD2 agrees at 12 bases. The CDR3 has 12 residues. V trimming: 7 bases; J trimming: 12 bases; junction bases outside the gene matches: 9. Per germline, CDR1 SQVTM and CDR2 ANQGSEA.

The genes are TRBV6-2 or TRBV6-3 and TRBJ1-4; tentatively, D is TRBD1 (5 bases). The germline V gene has CDR1 MNHEY and CDR2 SVGEGT. The CDR3 sequence is 15 residues long. Trimming took off 6 bases at V and 5 bases at J, with 16 bases between the two ends. In nucleotides, the CDR3 is TGTGCCAGCAGGGACGAGGGGCGACCGAATGAAAAACTGTTTTTT. The encoded protein is CASRDEGRPNEKLFF.

This clonotype was counted a few times. V and J are TRBV19 and TRBJ2-2, with 9 positions matching TRBD1. The CDR3 totals 14 residues. The ends lost 6 bases at V and 4 bases at J; junction bases unmatched: 3. Looked up from germline, CDR1 is LNHDA and CDR2 is SQIVND (reference sequence). As DNA, the CDR3 is TGTGCCAGTAGGAGGGACAGGGTCACCGGGGAGCTGTTTTTT. This encodes CASRRDRVTGELFF.

A single count supports this clonotype. The chain recombines TRBV27 with TRBJ1-4; weak D call: TRBD1 (5 bases). V was shortened by 3 bases and J by 3 bases, with 8 bases between the two germline ends. Germline loops: CDR1 MNHEY, CDR2 SMNVEV (reference sequence). CDR3 size: 14 residues. The CDR3 here is CASSLKGSNEKLFF. In nucleotides, the CDR3 is TGTGCCAGCAGTTTGAAGGGGTCTAATGAAAAACTGTTTTTT.

The gene calls are TRBV6-1 and TRBJ2-7, with 10 nucleotides matching TRBD2. V shed 2 bases and J 4 bases; nucleotides not matched to a gene: 2. Per germline, CDR1 MNHNS and CDR2 SASEGT. The length of the CDR3 is 14 residues. As DNA, the CDR3 is TGTGCCAGCAGTGAACTAGCGGGAGCATACGAGCAGTACTTC. Translated, it gives CASSELAGAYEQYF.

This clonotype was found once. This chain uses TRBV15 with TRBJ2-5; 16 nucleotides align to TRBD2. Germline trimming cut 0 bases from V and 5 bases from J; bases unmatched to any gene: 15. Germline CDR1 is LNHNV and CDR2 is YYDKDF (reference sequence). The CDR3 is 21 amino acids. CDR3 sequence: CATSRDKILGTSGRALETQYF. The DNA for the CDR3 is TGTGCCACCAGCAGAGATAAGATCTTAGGGACTAGCGGGAGGGCCCTGGAGACCCAGTACTTC.

This clonotype was counted only a few times. The chain carries TRBV5-4 and TRBJ2-5, with TRBD2 identical over 7 bases. CDR3 length: 15 amino acids. V lost 0 bases and J lost 7; bases outside the gene matches: 9. The germline CDR1 and CDR2 sequences are SGHNT and YYREEE (reference sequence). The chain's CDR3 is CASSLGGGDPWTQYF. The CDR3 DNA follows: TGTGCCAGCAGCTTGGGGGGAGGGGACCCGTGGACCCAGTACTTC.

The chain uses TRBV12-3 or TRBV12-4 and TRBJ2-2; 8 positions match TRBD2. V dropped 6 bases and J dropped 5; count of bases not matched to a gene: 8. CDR3 size: 15 residues. The CDR3 here is CASSPTGLVTGELFF. For the CDR3, the DNA is TGTGCCAGCAGCCCCACGGGACTAGTAACCGGGGAGCTGTTTTTT.

The chain is built from TRBV18 and TRBJ1-1, with D possibly being TRBD1 (5 bases). Germline values: CDR1 KGHSH, CDR2 LQKENI. This CDR3 region has 15 residues. Trimming shortened V by 3 bases and J by 2 bases, and 13 bases separated the two germline ends. The CDR3 region has the DNA TGTGCCAGCTCACCCGTCGGGACGGACAACACTGAAGCTTTCTTT. Translating gives CASSPVGTDNTEAFF.

The chain has TRBV30 and TRBJ2-7; 11 nucleotides match TRBD1. CDR1 and CDR2 from the germline V gene are GTSNPN and SVGIG (reference sequence). The CDR3 spans 15 residues. Trimming removed 6 bases from V and 3 bases from J; junction bases left unmatched: 10. The CDR3 here is CACLDRGRVNYEQYF. The CDR3 DNA follows: TGTGCCTGCCTGGACAGGGGGCGCGTGAACTACGAGCAGTACTTC.

As concerns this clonotype: A much more abundant neighbour one base away suggests this may be a read error. The CDR3 coding sequence is TGCAGCGTTGAGCGGAGCAGAGATACGCAGTATTTT. Protein: CSVERSRDTQYF. The chain is built from TRBV29-1 and TRBJ2-3; D not certain. The CDR3 spans 12 residues. The germline CDR1 and CDR2 sequences are SQVTM and ANQGSEA.

The chain's CDR3 is CASSYEGAESPLHF. CDR3 sequence (DNA): TGTGCCAGCAGTTACGAGGGGGCGGAATCACCCCTCCACTTT. The chain is built from TRBV6-6 and TRBJ1-6; TRBD1 aligns across 7 bases. With 2 bases clipped from V and 10 bases from J, the junction kept 5 bases outside the gene matches. Germline values: CDR1 MNHNY, CDR2 SVGAGI (reference sequence). The CDR3 length is 14 residues.

This clonotype appeared once. J is TRBJ2-3 and V is TRBV27; weak D call: TRBD1 (6 bases). Germline CDR1 is MNHEY and CDR2 is SMNVEV (reference sequence). This CDR3 is built from 13 residues. V was clipped by 5 bases and J by 3 bases, with 9 bases between them. Here the CDR3 DNA reads TGTGCCAGCAGTATGGGGGCGACAGATACGCAGTATTTT. It is translated as CASSMGATDTQYF.

By share of the sample, this clonotype is medium-sized. The J gene is TRBJ2-1, the V gene TRBV27; TRBD2 aligns across 15 bases. Germline CDR1 and CDR2: MNHEY and SMNVEV (reference sequence). The CDR3 runs to 17 residues. V gave up 3 bases and J gave up 8 bases; unmatched junction bases: 8. The CDR3 nucleotides are TGTGCCAGCAGTTTGTCAGGACTAGCGGGAGGGAGGGATGAGCAGTTCTTC. It is translated as CASSLSGLAGGRDEQFF.

This clonotype was observed a few times. This chain links TRBV19 with TRBJ1-4, with 9 bases fitting TRBD1. V gave up 3 bases and J gave up 4 bases; unmatched junction bases: 6. This CDR3 is built from 16 residues. CDR1 and CDR2 from the germline V gene are LNHDA and SQIVND (reference sequence). Here the CDR3 reads CASSIWGQGYNEKLFF. DNA for the CDR3: TGTGCCAGTAGTATCTGGGGACAGGGTTATAATGAAAAACTGTTTTTT.

By share, this clonotype counts as large. The chain uses TRBV27 and TRBJ2-7, with D possibly being TRBD1 (6 bases). Germline V gene data show CDR1 as MNHEY and CDR2 as SMNVEV (reference sequence). CDR3 length: 14 amino acids. V was pared by 5 bases and J by 2 bases, with 13 bases between. DNA for the CDR3: TGTGCCAGCAGTACACGACAGGTAGCCTACGAGCAGTACTTC. Its translation: CASSTRQVAYEQYF.

J is TRBJ2-1 and V is TRBV20-1, with 10 bases that match TRBD2. V was pared by 0 bases and J by 7 bases, with 6 bases of the junction left unmatched. Germline CDR1 and CDR2: DFQATT and SNEGSKA (reference sequence). The CDR3 loop spans 15 amino acids. The CDR3 DNA sequence: TGCAGTGCTAGAGAGGAAAGCGGGAGGGGGAATGAGCAGTTCTTC. It yields the protein CSAREESGRGNEQFF.

This sequence joins TRBV12-3 or TRBV12-4 and TRBJ2-1; 13 nucleotides match TRBD2. There are 15 residues in the CDR3. V lost 5 bases and J lost 8; bases outside the gene matches: 6. The chain's CDR3 is CASSPRTSGSHEQFF. CDR3 nucleotides: TGTGCCAGCAGTCCCCGGACTAGCGGGAGTCATGAGCAGTTCTTC.